Reported below is one TCR beta chain. The data derive from a study of Ad26.COV2.S vaccination and SARS-CoV-2 variants. Study-wide background: The authors gave Ad26.COV2.S intramuscularly, either once or twice 56 days apart.

Assay used: immunoSEQ multiplex PCR; TCRdb lists only in-frame clones, some missing. The profile covers 350,000 to 400,000 clones, with more than 85% appearing a single time and 3.5% taken by the ten largest. Treatment here: some 20 received Ad26.COV2.S at low or high dose, single or two shots; 5 received placebo; per-sample allocation not given. Specimens were obtained on day 63 following the first vaccine or placebo injection. The starting material was peripheral blood, obtained in a trial of Ad26.COV2.S vaccine versus placebo. The receptor was derived from a person between 18 and 60 years old who received the Ad26.COV2.S COVID-19 vaccine or a placebo.

The CDR3 loop reads CASSYSIRVANQPQHF. The CDR3 DNA follows: TGTGCCAGCAGTTACTCGATTAGAGTGGCCAATCAGCCCCAGCATTTT. The chain couples TRBV6-5 to TRBJ1-5; D is unresolved. Per germline, CDR1 MNHEY and CDR2 SVGAGI. This CDR3 has 16 residues. The V gene lost 0 bases and the J gene lost 3 bases, with 12 bases spanning the gap.